A selection of T cell receptor beta chains follows, all from one sample in a study of cytotoxic CD8 clonotypes in ibrutinib-treated CLL. The repertoire was sequenced with immunoSEQ multiplex PCR; TCRdb's copy has only in-frame clones and lacks some. The sample includes about 300,000 clones, approximately 67% of them seen just once. Source: PBMCs, taken after 36 months of ibrutinib treatment. The receptors were gathered from a human donor with chronic lymphocytic leukemia. Each CDR3 is given with its conserved first and last residue. D genes are given only for firm matches. A row's size may be missing; if present it is once, few, many or a size class.

clone size,D gene,V gene,J gene,CDR3 DNA,CDR3 protein
.,TRBD1,TRBV4-1,TRBJ1-1,TGCGCCAGCAGCCCCTGGGGGGACAGTAGAATTCTTGAAGCTTTCTTT,CASSPWGDSRILEAFF
few,.,TRBV4-1,TRBJ1-2,TGCGCCAGCAGCCAAGGCTTGGGAGGGGCCAATGGCTACACCTTC,CASSQGLGGANGYTF
.,.,TRBV7-2,TRBJ1-2,TGTGCCACCACAGAGCCAGCTAACTATGGCTACACCTTC,CATTEPANYGYTF
.,.,TRBV9,TRBJ2-7,TGTGCCAGCAGCGTAGGGACTACAGGGCCCCACGAGCAGTACTTC,CASSVGTTGPHEQYF
.,TRBD1,TRBV15,TRBJ2-2,TGTGCCACCAGCAGAGATCAGGGGGCGAACACCGGGGAGCTGTTTTTT,CATSRDQGANTGELFF
.,.,TRBV2,TRBJ2-7,TGTGCCAGCAGCATAAATGAGCAGACCTACGAGCAGTACTTC,CASSINEQTYEQYF
.,.,TRBV15,TRBJ1-1,TGTGCCACCAGCAGAGGTCAGGGCGAAGCTTTCTTT,CATSRGQGEAFF
.,.,TRBV18,TRBJ2-1,TGTGCCAGCTCACCACCGAGCACAGCTCTCTCAAATGAGCAGTTCTTC,CASSPPSTALSNEQFF
once,.,TRBV7-2,TRBJ2-7,TGTGCCAGCAGCTTAGGACCGGGACCGCCGGTGGGAGGCTACGAGCAGTACTTC,CASSLGPGPPVGGYEQYF
.,TRBD1,TRBV5-1,TRBJ2-5,TGCGCCAGCAGCTACGACAGGGGCCAAGAGACCCAGTACTTC,CASSYDRGQETQYF
.,.,TRBV27,TRBJ2-7,TGTGCCAGCAGTCCGTCCCCTTCCGAGCAGTACTTC,CASSPSPSEQYF
.,TRBD1,TRBV5-6,TRBJ1-5,TGTGCCAGCAGCTTGGGCAGGGGGAGGCCAAATCAGCCCCAGCATTTT,CASSLGRGRPNQPQHF
.,TRBD1,TRBV6-5,TRBJ2-1,TGTGCCAGCAGGTACAGGGGCTTACAGTTCTTC,CASRYRGLQFF
few,TRBD1,TRBV5-4,TRBJ1-1,TGTGCCAGCACCCCCACCGGGACAGGGGCGGAAGCTTTCTTT,CASTPTGTGAEAFF
.,TRBD1,TRBV27,TRBJ2-1,TGTGCCAGCAGTTATCAGGGGGCAGTTTGGAATGAGCAGTTCTTC,CASSYQGAVWNEQFF
.,.,TRBV11-2,TRBJ1-2,TGTGCCAGCAGCTTAGATCGCGGGATCTATGGCTACACCTTC,CASSLDRGIYGYTF
.,.,TRBV28,TRBJ2-5,TGTGCCAGCAGTCACCCCATGGAATCAACAGGACAACAAGAGACCCAGTACTTC,CASSHPMESTGQQETQYF
.,TRBD1,TRBV7-8,TRBJ2-2,TGTGCCAGCAGCTCGGGACAGGGGATGACCGGGGAGCTGTTTTTT,CASSSGQGMTGELFF
.,.,TRBV7-9,TRBJ2-7,TGTGCCAGCAGCTTATTCCCGGGGCCCGACAATTACGAGCAGTACTTC,CASSLFPGPDNYEQYF
few,.,TRBV5-6,TRBJ2-3,TGTGCCAGCAGCTTGGGGGATTTGTATACGCAGTATTTT,CASSLGDLYTQYF
.,.,TRBV6-1,TRBJ1-6,TGTGCCAGCAGTCCTGGGTGGGGTTATAATTCACCCCTCCACTTT,CASSPGWGYNSPLHF
.,.,TRBV6-1,TRBJ2-7,TGTGCCAGCAGGGCCCCACAGGTCCCCTACGAGCAGTACTTC,CASRAPQVPYEQYF
.,.,TRBV13,TRBJ1-1,TGTGCCAGCAGCTTCTTCTCTGAAGCTTTCTTT,CASSFFSEAFF